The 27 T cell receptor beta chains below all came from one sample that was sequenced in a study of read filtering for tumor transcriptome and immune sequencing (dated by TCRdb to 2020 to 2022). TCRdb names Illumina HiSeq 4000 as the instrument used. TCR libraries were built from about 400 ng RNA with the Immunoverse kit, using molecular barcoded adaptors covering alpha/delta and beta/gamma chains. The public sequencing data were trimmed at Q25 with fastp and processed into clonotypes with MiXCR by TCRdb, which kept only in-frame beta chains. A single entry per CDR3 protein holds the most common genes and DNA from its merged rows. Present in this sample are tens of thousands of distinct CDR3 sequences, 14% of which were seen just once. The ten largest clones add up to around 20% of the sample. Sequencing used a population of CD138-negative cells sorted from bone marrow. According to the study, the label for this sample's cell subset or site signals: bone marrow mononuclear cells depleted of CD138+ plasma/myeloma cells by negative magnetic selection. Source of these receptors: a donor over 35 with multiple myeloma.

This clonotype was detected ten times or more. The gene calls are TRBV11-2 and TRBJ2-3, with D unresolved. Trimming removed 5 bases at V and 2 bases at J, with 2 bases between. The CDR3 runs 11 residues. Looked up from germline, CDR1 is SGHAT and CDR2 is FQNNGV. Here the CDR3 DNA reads TGTGCCAGCAGCCACACAGATACGCAGTATTTT. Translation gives CASSHTDTQYF.

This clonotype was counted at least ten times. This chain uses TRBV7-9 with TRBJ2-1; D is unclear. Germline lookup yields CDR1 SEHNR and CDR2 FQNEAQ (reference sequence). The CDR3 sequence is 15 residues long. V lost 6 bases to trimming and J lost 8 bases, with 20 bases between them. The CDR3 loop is CASSITEIKVDEQFF. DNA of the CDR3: TGTGCCAGCAGTATCACTGAGATTAAGGTGGATGAGCAGTTCTTC.

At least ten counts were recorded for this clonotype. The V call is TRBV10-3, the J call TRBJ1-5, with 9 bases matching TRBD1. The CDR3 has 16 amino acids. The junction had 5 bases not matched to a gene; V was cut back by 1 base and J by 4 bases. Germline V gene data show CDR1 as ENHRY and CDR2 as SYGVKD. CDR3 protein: CAISELGDRVNQPQHF. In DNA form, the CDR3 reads TGTGCCATCAGTGAGTTGGGGGACAGGGTTAATCAGCCCCAGCATTTT.

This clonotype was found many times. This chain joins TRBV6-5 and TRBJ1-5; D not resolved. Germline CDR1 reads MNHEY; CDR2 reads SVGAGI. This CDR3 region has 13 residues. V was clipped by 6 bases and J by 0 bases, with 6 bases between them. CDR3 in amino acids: CASRVNSNQPQHF. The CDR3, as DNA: TGTGCCAGCAGAGTTAATAGCAATCAGCCCCAGCATTTT.

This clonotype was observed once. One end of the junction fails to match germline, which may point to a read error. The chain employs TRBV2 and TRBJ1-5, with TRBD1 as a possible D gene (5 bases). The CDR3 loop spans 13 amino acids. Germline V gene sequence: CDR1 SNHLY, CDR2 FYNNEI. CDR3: CASSEALHRPLHF. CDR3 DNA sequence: TGTGCCAGCAGTGAAGCGCTTCACAGGCCCCTGCATTTT.

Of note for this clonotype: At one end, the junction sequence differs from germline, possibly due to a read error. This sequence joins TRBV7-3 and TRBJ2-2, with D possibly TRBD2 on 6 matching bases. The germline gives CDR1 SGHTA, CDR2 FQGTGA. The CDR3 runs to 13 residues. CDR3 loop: CASGGTKTGELFF. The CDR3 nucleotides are TGTGCAAGCGGCGGGACGAAAACCGGGGAGCTGTTCTTT. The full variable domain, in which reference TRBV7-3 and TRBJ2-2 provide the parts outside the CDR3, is GAGVSQTPSNKVTEKGKYVELRCDPISGHTALYWYRQSLGQGPEFLIYFQGTGAADDSGLPNDRFFAVRPEGSVSTLKIQRTERGDSAVYLCASGGTKTGELFFGEGSRLTVL.

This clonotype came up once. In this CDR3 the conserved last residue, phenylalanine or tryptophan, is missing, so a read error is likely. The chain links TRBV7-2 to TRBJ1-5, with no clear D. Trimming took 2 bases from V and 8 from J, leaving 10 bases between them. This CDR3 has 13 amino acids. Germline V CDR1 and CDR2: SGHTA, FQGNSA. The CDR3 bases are TGTGCCAGCAGCTTATGGACCGCCGAGCCCCAGCATTTG. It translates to CASSLWTAEPQHL.

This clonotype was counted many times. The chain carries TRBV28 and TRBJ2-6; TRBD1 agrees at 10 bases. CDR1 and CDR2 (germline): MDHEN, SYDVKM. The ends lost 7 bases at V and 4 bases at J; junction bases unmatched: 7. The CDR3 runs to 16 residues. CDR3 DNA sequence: TGTGCCAGCATGCGACAGGGGGCTGCCGGGGCCAACGTCCTGACTTTC. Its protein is CASMRQGAAGANVLTF.

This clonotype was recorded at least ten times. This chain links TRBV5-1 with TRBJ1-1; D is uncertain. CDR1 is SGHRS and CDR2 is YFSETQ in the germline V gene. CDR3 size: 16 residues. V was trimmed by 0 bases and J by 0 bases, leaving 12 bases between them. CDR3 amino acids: CASSLGQLTMNTEAFF. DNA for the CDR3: TGCGCCAGCAGCTTGGGCCAGCTGACAATGAACACTGAAGCTTTCTTT.

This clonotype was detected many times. The CDR3 DNA reads as TGTGCCAGCAGCACCGACAGGGATGAAAAACTGTTTTTT. Its protein product is CASSTDRDEKLFF. The genes are TRBV7-6 and TRBJ1-4, with 7 bases identical to TRBD1. The CDR3 is 13 amino acids. In germline, CDR1 is SGHVS, CDR2 FNYEAQ. V shed 5 bases and J 6 bases; nucleotides not matched to a gene: 3.

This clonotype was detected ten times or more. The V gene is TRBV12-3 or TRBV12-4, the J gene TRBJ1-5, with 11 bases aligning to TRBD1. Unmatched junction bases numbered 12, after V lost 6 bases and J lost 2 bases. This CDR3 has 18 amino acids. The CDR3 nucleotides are TGTGCCAGCAGCACCGTCCCGGGACAGGGGGTGGGCAATCAGCCCCAGCATTTT. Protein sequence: CASSTVPGQGVGNQPQHF.

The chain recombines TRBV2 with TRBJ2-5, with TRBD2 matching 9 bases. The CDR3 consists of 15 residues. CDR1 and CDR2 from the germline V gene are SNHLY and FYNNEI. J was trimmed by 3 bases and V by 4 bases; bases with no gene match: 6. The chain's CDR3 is CASSVREGQKETQYF. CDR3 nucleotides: TGTGCCAGCAGTGTGCGGGAGGGACAGAAAGAGACCCAGTACTTC.

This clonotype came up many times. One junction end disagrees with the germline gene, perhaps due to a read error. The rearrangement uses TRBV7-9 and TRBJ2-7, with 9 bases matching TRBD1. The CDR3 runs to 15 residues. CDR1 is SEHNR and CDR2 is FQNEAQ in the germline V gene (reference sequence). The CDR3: CASSIAGTGIYEQYF. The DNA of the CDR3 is TGTGCCAGCAGCATAGCCGGGACAGGGATTTACGAGCAGTACTTC.

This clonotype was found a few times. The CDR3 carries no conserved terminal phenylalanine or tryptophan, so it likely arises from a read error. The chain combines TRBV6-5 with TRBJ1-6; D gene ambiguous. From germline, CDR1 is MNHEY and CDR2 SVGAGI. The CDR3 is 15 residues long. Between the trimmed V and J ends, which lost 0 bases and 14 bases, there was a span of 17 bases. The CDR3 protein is CASSYSMDRSSTLHS. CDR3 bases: TGTGCCAGCAGTTACTCGATGGATCGGAGCTCAACCCTCCACTCT.

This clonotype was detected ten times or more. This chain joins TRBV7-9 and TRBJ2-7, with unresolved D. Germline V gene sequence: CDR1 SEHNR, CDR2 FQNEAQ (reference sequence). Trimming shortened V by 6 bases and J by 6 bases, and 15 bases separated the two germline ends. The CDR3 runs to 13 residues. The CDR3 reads CASSSVPSGEQYF. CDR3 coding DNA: TGTGCCAGCAGTTCCGTACCGTCGGGCGAGCAGTACTTC.

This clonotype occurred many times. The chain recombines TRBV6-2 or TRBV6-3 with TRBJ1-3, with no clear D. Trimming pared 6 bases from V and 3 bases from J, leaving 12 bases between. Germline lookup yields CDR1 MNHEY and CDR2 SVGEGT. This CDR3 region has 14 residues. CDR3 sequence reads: CASRPPSYGNTIYF. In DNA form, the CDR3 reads TGTGCCAGCAGACCCCCGAGCTATGGAAACACCATATATTTT.

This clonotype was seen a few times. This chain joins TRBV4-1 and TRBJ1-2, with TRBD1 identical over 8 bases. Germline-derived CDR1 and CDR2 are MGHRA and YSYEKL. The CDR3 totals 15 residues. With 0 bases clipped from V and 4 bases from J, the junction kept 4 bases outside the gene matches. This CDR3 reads CASSQDQGAGYGYTF. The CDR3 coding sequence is TGCGCCAGCAGCCAAGATCAGGGGGCCGGCTATGGCTACACCTTC.

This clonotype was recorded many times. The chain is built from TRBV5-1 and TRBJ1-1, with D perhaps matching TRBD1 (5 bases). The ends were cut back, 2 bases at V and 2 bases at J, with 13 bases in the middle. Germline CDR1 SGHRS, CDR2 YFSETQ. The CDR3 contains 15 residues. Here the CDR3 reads CASSFWGESNTEAFF. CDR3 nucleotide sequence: TGCGCCAGCAGCTTCTGGGGCGAGAGTAACACTGAAGCTTTCTTT.

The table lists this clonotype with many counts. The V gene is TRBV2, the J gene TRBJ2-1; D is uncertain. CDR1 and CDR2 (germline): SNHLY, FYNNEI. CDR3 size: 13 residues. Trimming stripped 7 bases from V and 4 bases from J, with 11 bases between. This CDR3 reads CASNGRRYNEQFF. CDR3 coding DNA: TGTGCCAGCAACGGACGGAGATACAATGAGCAGTTCTTC. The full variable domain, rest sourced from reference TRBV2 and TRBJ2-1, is EPEVTQTPSHQVTQMGQEVILRCVPISNHLYFYWYRQILGQKVEFLVSFYNNEISEKSEIFDDQFSVERPDGSNFTLKIRSTKLEDSAMYFCASNGRRYNEQFFGPGTRLTVL.

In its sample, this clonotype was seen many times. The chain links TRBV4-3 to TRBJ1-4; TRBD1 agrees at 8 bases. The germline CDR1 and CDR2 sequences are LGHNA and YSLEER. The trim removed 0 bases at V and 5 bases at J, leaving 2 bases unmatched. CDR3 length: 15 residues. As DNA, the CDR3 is TGCGCCAGCAGCCAAGAAGGACAGGGAAATGAAAAACTGTTTTTT. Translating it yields CASSQEGQGNEKLFF.

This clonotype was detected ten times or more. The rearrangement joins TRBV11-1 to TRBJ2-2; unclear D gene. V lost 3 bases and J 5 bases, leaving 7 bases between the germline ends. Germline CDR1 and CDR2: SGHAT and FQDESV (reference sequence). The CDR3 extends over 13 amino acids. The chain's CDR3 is CASSFLETGELFF. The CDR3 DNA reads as TGTGCCAGCAGCTTTCTAGAGACCGGGGAGCTGTTTTTT.

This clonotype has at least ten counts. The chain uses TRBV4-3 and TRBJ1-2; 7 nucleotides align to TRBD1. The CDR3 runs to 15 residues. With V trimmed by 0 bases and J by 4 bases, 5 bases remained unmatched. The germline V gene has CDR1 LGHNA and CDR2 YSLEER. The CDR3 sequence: CASSQDSDRAYGYTF. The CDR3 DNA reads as TGCGCCAGCAGCCAAGATAGTGACAGGGCCTATGGCTACACCTTC.

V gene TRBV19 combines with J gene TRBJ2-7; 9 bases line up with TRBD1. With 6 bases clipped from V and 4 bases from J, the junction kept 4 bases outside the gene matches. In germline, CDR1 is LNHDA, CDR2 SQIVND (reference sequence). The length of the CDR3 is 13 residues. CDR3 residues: CASRTDRGYEQYF. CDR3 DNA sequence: TGTGCCAGTAGGACGGACAGGGGTTACGAGCAGTACTTC.

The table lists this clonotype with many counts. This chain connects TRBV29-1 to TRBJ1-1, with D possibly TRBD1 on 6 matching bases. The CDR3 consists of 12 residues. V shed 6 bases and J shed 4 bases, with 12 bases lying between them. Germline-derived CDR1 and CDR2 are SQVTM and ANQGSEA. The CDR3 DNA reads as TGCAGCGTCAAGGGGGGGGGCACTGAAGCTTTCTTT. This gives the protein CSVKGGGTEAFF.

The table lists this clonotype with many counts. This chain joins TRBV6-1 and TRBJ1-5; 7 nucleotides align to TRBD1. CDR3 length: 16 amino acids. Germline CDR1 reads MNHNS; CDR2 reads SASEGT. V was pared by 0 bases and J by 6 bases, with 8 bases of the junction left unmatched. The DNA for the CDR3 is TGTGCCAGCAGTGAAGCGGCAAGGACAGGTCGTCAGCCCCAGCATTTT. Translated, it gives CASSEAARTGRQPQHF.

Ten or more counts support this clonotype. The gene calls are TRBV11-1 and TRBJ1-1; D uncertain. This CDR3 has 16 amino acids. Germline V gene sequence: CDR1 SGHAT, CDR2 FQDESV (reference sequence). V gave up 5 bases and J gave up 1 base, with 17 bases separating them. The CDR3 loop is CASSPPPGRENTEAFF. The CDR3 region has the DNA TGTGCCAGCAGCCCACCCCCCGGGCGGGAGAACACTGAAGCTTTCTTT.

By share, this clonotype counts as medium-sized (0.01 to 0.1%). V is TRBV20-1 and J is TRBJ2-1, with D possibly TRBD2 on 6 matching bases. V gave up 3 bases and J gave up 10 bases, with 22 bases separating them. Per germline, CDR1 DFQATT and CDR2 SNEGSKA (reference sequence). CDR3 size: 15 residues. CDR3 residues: CSASTGTSHMGEQFF. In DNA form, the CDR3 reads TGCAGTGCTAGCACCGGGACTTCACATATGGGCGAGCAGTTCTTC.